A single sample gave rise to the 27 T cell receptor beta chains below, sequenced in a study of cytomegalovirus exposure and HLA in healthy donors. The PCR made use of 60 Vbeta and 13 Jbeta primers. Generated by immunoSEQ multiplex PCR, the TCRdb table keeps only in-frame clones and is missing some. Among around 210,000 clones, more than 70% were seen once, and the ten largest hold around 0.45%. The sample comprised PBMCs. Receptors originate from a boy aged 5 to 17 in good health and CMV-seronegative.

The V call is TRBV14, the J call TRBJ2-6; D is unresolved. The germline CDR1 and CDR2 sequences are SGHDN and FVKESK. Between the trimmed V and J ends, which lost 4 bases and 0 bases, there was a span of 10 bases. The CDR3 has 16 residues. In nucleotides, the CDR3 is TGTGCCAGCAGCCCCCGACACCACTCTGGGGCCAACGTCCTGACTTTC. As protein: CASSPRHHSGANVLTF.

V usage is TRBV4-2 and J usage is TRBJ1-1; a possible D gene is TRBD1 (6 bases). This CDR3 has 14 residues. V lost 4 bases and J lost 9, with 18 bases in between. Germline CDR1 is LGHNA and CDR2 is YNFKEQ. The CDR3 nucleotides read TGTGCCAGCAGCCGAGCAGGGGCCTACCCCCAAGCTTTCTTT. The encoded protein is CASSRAGAYPQAFF.

The chain carries TRBV5-6 and TRBJ1-2, with 8 nucleotides matching TRBD1. Germline V gene sequence: CDR1 SGHDT, CDR2 YYEEEE. Germline trimming cut 2 bases from V and 0 bases from J; bases unmatched to any gene: 15. This CDR3 spans 19 amino acids. The CDR3 spells CASSFFFSVGTGANYGYTF. CDR3 coding DNA: TGTGCCAGCAGCTTCTTTTTTTCCGTCGGGACAGGAGCTAACTATGGCTACACCTTC. The full variable domain, its missing parts supplied by reference TRBV5-6 and TRBJ1-2, is DAGVTQSPTHLIKTRGQQVTLRCSPKSGHDTVSWYQQALGQGPQFIFQYYEEEERQRGNFPDRFSGHQFPNYSSELNVNALLLGDSALYLCASSFFFSVGTGANYGYTFGSGTRLTVV.

CDR3 sequence (DNA): TGTGCCAGCAGCTGGCCCGGGACAGGGGACAATGAGCAGTTCTTC. It specifies CASSWPGTGDNEQFF. This sequence joins TRBV11-3 and TRBJ2-1; 10 bases align to TRBD1. From germline, CDR1 is SGHNT and CDR2 YENEEA. This CDR3 is 15 amino acids long. With V trimmed by 4 bases and J by 5 bases, 5 bases remained unmatched.

The J gene is TRBJ2-2, the V gene TRBV25-1; a weak D match, TRBD2 (6 bases). V was cut by 6 bases and J by 2 bases, with 7 bases left in between. Germline CDR1 MGHDK, CDR2 SYGVNS. This CDR3 is built from 13 residues. The CDR3 sequence is CASSGGNTGELFF. CDR3 nucleotide sequence: TGTGCCAGCAGCGGGGGAAACACCGGGGAGCTGTTTTTT.

The CDR3: CASSLRQGLDEQFF. The CDR3 bases are TGTGCCAGCAGCTTGCGACAGGGTCTAGATGAGCAGTTCTTC. This chain links TRBV5-4 with TRBJ2-1; TRBD1 agrees at 7 bases. V gave up 1 base and J gave up 8 bases; unmatched junction bases: 6. The germline CDR1 and CDR2 sequences are SGHNT and YYREEE (reference sequence). The CDR3 length is 14 residues.

V is TRBV6-5 and J is TRBJ1-1; D is uncertain. The CDR3 loop spans 12 amino acids. The germline V and J ends were trimmed by 3 bases and 11 bases, with 13 bases remaining between them. Germline V CDR1 and CDR2: MNHEY, SVGAGI. CDR3 sequence (DNA): TGTGCCAGCAGTTATTCCGCACCCGGGGCTTTCTTT. Translated: CASSYSAPGAFF.

The chain employs TRBV30 and TRBJ2-3; D call uncertain. The germline V gene has CDR1 GTSNPN and CDR2 SVGIG (reference sequence). CDR3 size: 15 residues. Trimming took off 4 bases at V and 2 bases at J, with 16 bases between the two ends. The CDR3 is CAWIGYHTSTDTQYF. Here the CDR3 DNA reads TGTGCCTGGATCGGGTACCACACATCCACAGATACGCAGTATTTT.

The genes are TRBV7-4 and TRBJ1-2; 7 bases line up with TRBD1. J lost 8 bases, V lost 4 bases, and 19 bases had no gene match. The CDR3 covers 17 residues. Germline-derived CDR1 and CDR2 are SGHVT and SQSDAQ. The CDR3: CASSSPTGDFVWAGYTF. The CDR3 DNA reads as TGTGCCAGCAGCTCCCCAACAGGGGATTTCGTTTGGGCCGGCTACACCTTC. The entire variable domain, with the rest obtained from reference TRBV7-4 and TRBJ1-2, is as follows: GAGVSQSPRYKVAKRGRDVALRCDSISGHVTLYWYRQTLGQGSEVLTYSQSDAQRDKSGRPSGRFSAERPERSVSTLKIQRTEQGDSAVYLCASSSPTGDFVWAGYTFGSGTRLTVV.

The chain recombines TRBV5-1 with TRBJ1-2; D not certain. CDR1 is SGHRS and CDR2 is YFSETQ in the germline V gene. The V end lost 5 bases, the J end lost 3 bases, and 8 bases lay between the germline ends. The CDR3 has 12 amino acids. CDR3 sequence reads: CASRAEDYGYTF. The CDR3 DNA follows: TGCGCCAGCAGAGCGGAGGACTATGGCTACACCTTC.

This sequence joins TRBV6-6 and TRBJ1-6; D is unresolved. The CDR3 extends over 14 amino acids. V lost 5 bases and J 1 base, leaving 6 bases between the germline ends. The germline gives CDR1 MNHNY, CDR2 SVGAGI (reference sequence). The CDR3 here is CASSPDSYNSPLHF. The CDR3 nucleotides are TGTGCCAGCAGTCCAGATTCCTATAATTCACCCCTCCACTTT.

This clone showed up just once. V usage is TRBV5-4 and J usage is TRBJ2-5; weak D call: TRBD2 (7 bases). The CDR3 is made up of 13 amino acids. V lost 2 bases, J lost 7 bases, and 12 bases lay in between. The germline CDR1 and CDR2 sequences are SGHNT and YYREEE (reference sequence). CDR3 in amino acids: CASSLGGGGTQYF. The CDR3 nucleotides read TGTGCCAGCAGCTTAGGGGGGGGTGGGACCCAGTACTTC.

The gene calls are TRBV27 and TRBJ2-2; 10 nucleotides match TRBD1. V shed 10 bases, J shed 4 bases, and the junction held 12 bases outside the gene matches. This CDR3 contains 16 residues. The germline V gene has CDR1 MNHEY and CDR2 SMNVEV (reference sequence). CDR3 in DNA: TGTGCCACCCGACCGGGGACAGGGGAGAGCACCGGGGAGCTGTTTTTT. Translation gives CATRPGTGESTGELFF.

The chain uses TRBV6-4 and TRBJ1-2, with 8 bases aligning to TRBD1. The CDR3 totals 15 residues. Germline V lookup: CDR1 MRHNA, CDR2 SNTAGT. J was trimmed by 3 bases and V by 2 bases; bases with no gene match: 5. In DNA form, the CDR3 reads TGTGCCAGCAGTGACGGGACAGGAGACTACTATGGCTACACCTTC. Translated, it gives CASSDGTGDYYGYTF.

The V call is TRBV2, the J call TRBJ2-5; TRBD2 agrees at 11 bases. Germline values: CDR1 SNHLY, CDR2 FYNNEI. The CDR3 is 14 amino acids. V trimming: 6 bases; J trimming: 5 bases; junction bases outside the gene matches: 5. This CDR3 is CASSTGTSGETQYF. The CDR3 DNA is TGTGCCAGCAGCACCGGGACTAGCGGTGAGACCCAGTACTTC.

The genes are TRBV7-2 and TRBJ1-2; D unclear. The CDR3 runs to 14 residues. Germline CDR1 and CDR2: SGHTA and FQGNSA. The V gene lost 3 bases and the J gene lost 5 bases, with 13 bases spanning the gap. The CDR3 reads CASSLEGSGYGYTF. For the CDR3, the DNA is TGTGCCAGCAGCTTGGAGGGATCGGGGTATGGCTACACCTTC. The whole variable domain, remainder taken from reference TRBV7-2 and TRBJ1-2, is GAGVSQSPSNKVTEKGKDVELRCDPISGHTALYWYRQSLGQGLEFLIYFQGNSAPDKSGLPSDRFSAERTGGSVSTLTIQRTQQEDSAVYLCASSLEGSGYGYTFGSGTRLTVV.

CDR3 amino acids: CASSQSRQGYEQYF. DNA of the CDR3: TGTGCCAGCAGCCAGTCACGACAGGGCTACGAGCAGTACTTC. The chain couples TRBV14 to TRBJ2-7, with TRBD1 matching over 7 bases. The V gene end was trimmed by 3 bases and the J gene end by 3 bases; junction bases not matched to a gene: 5. Germline loops: CDR1 SGHDN, CDR2 FVKESK. This CDR3 region has 14 residues. Combining the CDR3 with reference TRBV14 and TRBJ2-7 gives the whole variable domain EAGVTQFPSHSVIEKGQTVTLRCDPISGHDNLYWYRRVMGKEIKFLLHFVKESKQDESGMPNNRFLAERTGGTYSTLKVQPAELEDSGVYFCASSQSRQGYEQYFGPGTRLTVT.

The rearrangement uses TRBV19 and TRBJ2-3; D not resolved. The ends were cut back, 4 bases at V and 0 bases at J, with 8 bases in the middle. The CDR3 is made up of 14 amino acids. Germline V lookup: CDR1 LNHDA, CDR2 SQIVND (reference sequence). CDR3 nucleotide sequence: TGTGCCAGTAGTAGCGGCGCTAGCACAGATACGCAGTATTTT. This sequence encodes CASSSGASTDTQYF.

The rearrangement joins TRBV7-9 to TRBJ2-1, with D possibly being TRBD2 (5 bases). Trimming left V 5 bases short and J 7 bases short, with 9 bases between. The CDR3 length is 12 residues. CDR1 and CDR2 (germline): SEHNR, FQNEAQ (reference sequence). CDR3 DNA sequence: TGTGCCAGCAGCCGAGGGCTTAATGAGCAGTTCTTC. Amino acids: CASSRGLNEQFF.

The chain uses TRBV6-6 and TRBJ2-5, with D possibly TRBD2 on 7 matching bases. This CDR3 comprises 14 residues. Per germline, CDR1 MNHNY and CDR2 SVGAGI (reference sequence). V was cut by 7 bases and J by 5 bases, with 17 bases left in between. Written as DNA, the CDR3 is TGTGCCAGCACATTTAGGGGGGGTTTCGAGACCCAGTACTTC. Protein sequence: CASTFRGGFETQYF.

The V gene is TRBV4-1, the J gene TRBJ1-3; D gene ambiguous. Trimming cost V 0 bases and J 7 bases, with 16 bases left between them. Germline V gene lookup returns CDR1 MGHRA and CDR2 YSYEKL. The CDR3 is 16 residues long. The CDR3 DNA reads TGCGCCAGCAGCCAAGATCTTGAGGGCCTAGGGAACACCATATATTTT. This gives the protein CASSQDLEGLGNTIYF.

The chain employs TRBV27 and TRBJ2-7, with 10 nucleotides matching TRBD1. Per the germline V gene, CDR1 is MNHEY and CDR2 is SMNVEV (reference sequence). CDR3 size: 14 residues. Unmatched junction bases numbered 5, after V lost 4 bases and J lost 5 bases. CDR3 DNA sequence: TGTGCCAGCAGTTCACGACAGGGGGCCAACGAGCAGTACTTC. This encodes CASSSRQGANEQYF.

This chain uses TRBV6-1 with TRBJ2-3; D may be TRBD2 (5 bases). CDR3 length: 11 amino acids. CDR1 and CDR2 (germline): MNHNS, SASEGT. Trimming cost V 4 bases and J 14 bases, with 13 bases left between them. The CDR3 nucleotides read TGTGCCAGCAGTGGATCGAGGGCATGGTATTTT. Amino acid sequence: CASSGSRAWYF.

This clone appeared a few times. This sequence joins TRBV27 and TRBJ2-7; TRBD1 agrees at 7 bases. The V gene's germline CDR1 is MNHEY and CDR2 SMNVEV (reference sequence). Trimming cost V 6 bases and J 6 bases; bases outside gene matches: 8. The CDR3 extends over 13 amino acids. The CDR3 loop reads CASRRQGKGEQYF. The CDR3 bases are TGTGCCAGCAGAAGACAGGGTAAGGGCGAGCAGTACTTC.

The chain employs TRBV7-9 and TRBJ1-2, with D perhaps matching TRBD1 (6 bases). CDR3 length equals 13 residues. CDR1 is SEHNR and CDR2 is FQNEAQ in the germline V gene (reference sequence). Trimming took off 5 bases at V and 4 bases at J, with 11 bases between the two ends. The CDR3 loop is CASSHRASYGYTF. The CDR3 DNA sequence: TGTGCCAGCAGCCACAGGGCGAGCTATGGCTACACCTTC.

The J gene is TRBJ1-1, the V gene TRBV27; a weak D match, TRBD1 (5 bases). CDR3 length: 14 residues. The germline V gene has CDR1 MNHEY and CDR2 SMNVEV (reference sequence). Trimming removed 3 bases at V and 5 bases at J, with 13 bases between. The CDR3: CASSFEVGGTEAFF. CDR3 nucleotide sequence: TGTGCCAGCAGTTTCGAGGTCGGGGGAACTGAAGCTTTCTTT.

CDR3 in DNA: TGTGCCAGTAGCACAACACCGGGACAGGGGAACTATGGCTACACCTTC. The encoded protein is CASSTTPGQGNYGYTF. J is TRBJ1-2 and V is TRBV19; 10 bases line up with TRBD1. With 6 bases clipped from V and 2 bases from J, the junction kept 9 bases outside the gene matches. The CDR3 runs 16 residues. CDR1 is LNHDA and CDR2 is SQIVND in the germline V gene (reference sequence).